These T cell receptor beta chains were read from a single sample in a study of T cell responses to AZD1222 COVID-19 vaccine. TCRdb's table, derived via immunoSEQ multiplex PCR, lists solely in-frame clones and lacks some. This sample yields about 150,000 clones, of which roughly 90% are seen a single time; 3% to 3.5% belongs to the top ten. Specimen: peripheral blood, collected 28 days after the second AZD1222 dose. These receptors all come from an adult who received the AZD1222 COVID-19 vaccine. The CDR3 runs from the conserved cysteine through the conserved F or W. Fields, in order: V gene, J gene, CDR3 protein.

v_call: TRBV7-8
j_call: TRBJ2-3
cdr3_aa: CASSLALREYHTTDTQYF

v_call: TRBV6-1
j_call: TRBJ2-1
cdr3_aa: CASSDVAGLYNEQFF

v_call: TRBV6-4
j_call: TRBJ1-2
cdr3_aa: CARNPRQSGNYGYTF

v_call: TRBV7-2
j_call: TRBJ2-7
cdr3_aa: CASSLAGLAYEQYF

v_call: TRBV3-1/TRBV3-2
j_call: TRBJ1-3
cdr3_aa: CASSQGRGNTIYF

v_call: TRBV6-5
j_call: TRBJ1-1
cdr3_aa: CASTLWGEDTEAFF

v_call: TRBV11-2
j_call: TRBJ2-7
cdr3_aa: CASSRDSGGYEQYF

v_call: TRBV19
j_call: TRBJ2-7
cdr3_aa: CASSIGPGQGLYEQYF

v_call: TRBV30
j_call: TRBJ1-1
cdr3_aa: CAWSVRAGGETEAFF

v_call: TRBV5-1
j_call: TRBJ2-7
cdr3_aa: CASSPPVTGGYEQYF

v_call: TRBV11-2
j_call: TRBJ2-2
cdr3_aa: CASSLLYTGELFF

v_call: TRBV14
j_call: TRBJ1-1
cdr3_aa: CASSREYLLPEGTEAFF

v_call: TRBV11-2
j_call: TRBJ2-1
cdr3_aa: CASSYTGAGSSYNEQFF

v_call: TRBV3-1/TRBV3-2
j_call: TRBJ1-6
cdr3_aa: CASSETGIGGSPLHF

v_call: TRBV15
j_call: TRBJ1-2
cdr3_aa: CATSRESGGYTF

v_call: TRBV5-6
j_call: TRBJ2-5
cdr3_aa: CASSLMTPQETQYF

v_call: TRBV19
j_call: TRBJ2-5
cdr3_aa: CASSPRQAQETQYF

v_call: TRBV19
j_call: TRBJ2-4
cdr3_aa: CASSTLGLAKNIQYF

v_call: TRBV6-5
j_call: TRBJ1-6
cdr3_aa: CASTSSYNSPLHF

v_call: TRBV7-2
j_call: TRBJ1-1
cdr3_aa: CASSLGVTGNTEAFF

v_call: TRBV19
j_call: TRBJ1-3
cdr3_aa: CASSLDRSSGNTIYF

v_call: TRBV24-1
j_call: TRBJ2-3
cdr3_aa: CATSDHRDYGGTDTQYF